A single TCR beta chain is shown here with its context. These data originate in a study of T-cell reconstitution after alpha-beta-depleted transplantation in children. Using unique molecular identifiers, the investigators prepared the TCRbeta library. TCRdb redid the calling of the PCR reads with MiXCR, one entry per CDR3 protein. This table holds 500,000 to 750,000 distinct CDR3 sequences, 10% to 15% found once. Germline trimming cut 2 bases from V and 3 bases from J; bases unmatched to any gene: 7. Germline lookup yields CDR1 MNHEY and CDR2 SMNVEV (reference sequence). This CDR3 region has 15 residues.

The source material was PBMCs, mostly from graft donor cells, sampled 360 days after TCRalphabeta/CD19-depleted stem cell transplant. This receptor was identified in a male patient younger than 18 who had a stem cell transplant for acute myeloid leukemia, so the T cells may come from the graft donor. The chain combines TRBV27 with TRBJ2-7, with 7 bases matching TRBD2. The DNA of the CDR3 is TGTGCCAGCAGTTTACGAGCTAGCGGAGTCTACGAGCAGTACTTC. Its protein is CASSLRASGVYEQYF.